This is a list of T cell receptor beta chains from one sample in a study of CD8 T cells in Susac syndrome. TCRdb analysed the immunoSEQ multiplex PCR reads with MiXCR anew, one entry per CDR3 protein. The profile shows around 80,000 distinct CDR3 sequences, approximately 95% of them singletons. The sequencing input was CD8+ T cells from PBMCs. The receptors were gathered from a human donor with Susac syndrome. Each CDR3 is given with its conserved first and last residue. D genes are given only for firm matches. Rows give clone size only sometimes, using once, few, many, or a class for an expanded clone.

.	TRBV13	TRBJ2-3	.	TGTGCCAGCAGCGGGCCTCCCACTGTCGGGGATACGCAGTATTTT	CASSGPPTVGDTQYF
.	TRBV20-1	TRBJ2-1	.	TGCAGTGCTCGGCCTTATGGGCATGAGCAGTTCTTC	CSARPYGHEQFF
.	TRBV7-9	TRBJ2-3	.	TGTGCCAGCGAGAAGGGGGACCGCACAGATACGCAGTATTTT	CASEKGDRTDTQYF
.	TRBV5-1	TRBJ1-1	.	TGCGCCAGCAGCGTAGACAGAAACACTGAAGCTTTCTTT	CASSVDRNTEAFF
.	TRBV21-1	TRBJ1-2	.	TGTGCCAGCAGCAAAGGGGACTACTCAGGGAACTATGGCTACACCTTC	CASSKGDYSGNYGYTF
.	TRBV19	TRBJ1-1	.	TGTGCCAGTACCGATCCCGACGTAACGTACAGGGAAGACACTGAAGCTTTCTTT	CASTDPDVTYREDTEAFF
.	TRBV19	TRBJ2-1	TRBD1	TGTGCCAGTAGTATCCTAACCGGGGACAGGGGGTACAATGAGCAGTTCTTC	CASSILTGDRGYNEQFF
.	TRBV25-1	TRBJ2-1	.	TGTGCCAGCAGTGAATTAGGGGCAGGTGTCTCAGTCTTC	CASSELGAGVSVF
.	TRBV3-1	TRBJ2-2	.	TGTGCCAGCAGCAAAGGGACGGATATTTACACCGGGGAGCTGTTTTTT	CASSKGTDIYTGELFF
.	TRBV7-7	TRBJ2-1	TRBD2	TGTGCCAGCAGCCCCAGACTAGCGGGAGCGGATGAGCAGTTCTTC	CASSPRLAGADEQFF
.	TRBV7-6	TRBJ2-7	.	TGTGCCAGCAGCCACGCTGTCCCGGGAGCCAGCTTGGGCGAGCAGTACTTC	CASSHAVPGASLGEQYF
.	TRBV7-8	TRBJ2-1	.	TGTGCCAGCAGCCCCGTCGGAGGAGCGAAAGTCTACAATGAGCAGTTCTTC	CASSPVGGAKVYNEQFF
.	TRBV7-8	TRBJ2-7	TRBD2	TGTGCCAGCAGTCTGACTAGCGGGGGGACTTACTACGAGCAGTACTTC	CASSLTSGGTYYEQYF
.	TRBV5-4	TRBJ2-7	.	TGTGCCAGCAGCTTGGGGAGCAGTACCTACGAGCAGTACTTC	CASSLGSSTYEQYF
.	TRBV12-3/TRBV12-4	TRBJ1-2	TRBD1	TGTGCCAGCAGTTACCTCGAGAGGACAGGGGATGGCTACACCTTC	CASSYLERTGDGYTF
.	TRBV20-1	TRBJ2-2	.	TGCAGTGCTGAGGGGGGACTGAACACCGGGGAGCTGTTTTTT	CSAEGGLNTGELFF
.	TRBV19	TRBJ2-3	.	TGTGCCAGTAGTATCCCCCCGCGGGGTTTCGCGCGGGGGCCCCGCACAGATACGCAGTATTTT	CASSIPPRGFARGPRTDTQYF
few	TRBV27	TRBJ2-1	.	TGTGCCAGCAGCTTGGGGAATGAGCAGTTCTTC	CASSLGNEQFF
.	TRBV7-8	TRBJ2-5	.	TGTGCCAGCAGCTTCTTGGGGGAGACCCAGTACTTC	CASSFLGETQYF
few	TRBV12-3/TRBV12-4	TRBJ1-1	.	TGTGCCAGCAGTACAGTCACTGAAGCTTTCTTT	CASSTVTEAFF
few	TRBV5-1	TRBJ2-1	.	TGCGCCAGCAGCTCCCGGAGGCTGCGCTGGGGTCACAATGAGCAGTTCTTC	CASSSRRLRWGHNEQFF
.	TRBV19	TRBJ1-2	.	TGTGCCAGTAGCATGGAGCCGTTGAACTATGGCTACACCTTC	CASSMEPLNYGYTF
once	TRBV6-5	TRBJ1-5	.	TGTGCCAGCAGTTACTACACCCTAATCCCCCGACAGGTCAAGGGAAAGCCCCAGCATTTT	CASSYYTLIPRQVKGKPQHF
once	TRBV19	TRBJ2-5	.	TGTGCCAGTAGGAAAAACCTGGGACTCCAAGAGACCCAGTACTTC	CASRKNLGLQETQYF
once	TRBV5-5	TRBJ1-1	.	TGTGCCAGCAGCTCACAGGGATTCGGCACTGAAGCTTTCTTT	CASSSQGFGTEAFF